Listed below are T cell receptor beta chains from one sample, sequenced in a study of regulatory T cells in long-lasting Graves disease. TCRdb fed the multiplex PCR reads into MiXCR, producing one record per CDR3 protein. The top ten hold roughly 8.9% of the sample, which has 520,000 or so distinct CDR3 sequences, about 12% seen once. The sample was also reused in another study, on T cells in Graves' hyperthyroidism and ophthalmopathy.

The input for sequencing was peripheral blood mononuclear cells (PBMCs), taken at new diagnosis, from a patient treated with antithyroid drugs. These receptor sequences come from a woman in her thirties with Graves disease. Each CDR3 is given with its conserved first and last residue. Fields, in order: V gene, clone size, D gene, J gene, CDR3 protein, CDR3 DNA. The D gene is left open where the match is weak. Size values are once, few and many counts, or a class for expanded clones, and some rows have none.

TRBV7-8	many	-	TRBJ1-1	CASSPVRGKRTEAFF	TGTGCCAGCAGTCCGGTGCGGGGAAAGCGTACTGAAGCTTTCTTT
TRBV20-1	many	TRBD2	TRBJ2-1	CSALGTSVRGYNEQFF	TGCAGTGCCCTGGGGACTAGCGTCCGAGGTTACAATGAGCAGTTCTTC
TRBV2	many	-	TRBJ2-7	CASSETTDREQYF	TGTGCCAGCAGTGAAACCACAGATCGGGAGCAGTACTTC
TRBV28	-	TRBD1	TRBJ1-5	CASIYGTGNQPQHF	TGTGCCAGCATTTACGGGACAGGGAATCAGCCCCAGCATTTT
TRBV3-1	many	TRBD2	TRBJ2-1	CASSPDSGRASHEQFF	TGTGCCAGCAGCCCCGATAGCGGGAGGGCCTCCCATGAGCAGTTCTTC
TRBV20-1	-	-	TRBJ1-1	CSARLWTGTEAFF	TGCAGTGCTAGGTTGTGGACGGGCACTGAAGCTTTCTTT
TRBV7-2	many	-	TRBJ2-3	CASSWRLSRDTQYF	TGTGCCAGCAGCTGGCGTCTCTCTCGGGATACGCAGTATTTT
TRBV30	many	TRBD2	TRBJ2-2	CAWSGSGRPTGELFF	TGTGCCTGGAGTGGTAGCGGGAGGCCCACCGGGGAGCTGTTTTTT
TRBV10-3	many	TRBD1	TRBJ1-1	CAINRTGFKEDTEAFF	TGTGCCATCAATAGGACAGGATTTAAAGAGGACACTGAAGCTTTCTTT
TRBV20-1	-	TRBD1	TRBJ2-7	CSASLRQGAHEQYF	TGCAGTGCCAGCCTTAGACAGGGGGCCCACGAGCAGTACTTC
TRBV11-2	many	-	TRBJ1-2	CASSLAEVRAGTF	TGTGCCAGCAGCTTAGCCGAGGTGAGGGCCGGGACCTTC
TRBV2	many	-	TRBJ1-2	CASSPTDSYGYTF	TGTGCCAGCAGTCCTACCGACAGCTATGGCTACACCTTC
TRBV27	few	TRBD1	TRBJ2-3	CASSLRTGKKDTQYF	TGTGCCAGCAGTTTAAGGACAGGGAAGAAGGATACGCAGTATTTT
TRBV20-1	many	TRBD1	TRBJ1-6	CSATQGAGDSPLHF	TGCAGTGCTACACAGGGGGCGGGAGATTCACCCCTCCACTTT
TRBV19	few	TRBD2	TRBJ2-1	CASRPGLPTGSYNEQFF	TGTGCCAGTAGGCCGGGACTACCAACGGGCTCCTACAATGAGCAGTTCTTC
TRBV19	few	-	TRBJ1-2	CASINKAGVLNYGYTF	TGTGCCAGTATTAATAAGGCCGGGGTTTTGAACTATGGCTACACCTTC
TRBV13	-	TRBD1	TRBJ2-5	CASSTTDRSETQYF	TGTGCCAGCAGCACCACGGACAGGTCAGAGACCCAGTACTTC
TRBV27	many	-	TRBJ2-3	CASSRTTGMTDTQYF	TGTGCCAGCAGTCGGACTACCGGGATGACAGATACGCAGTATTTT
TRBV7-6	few	-	TRBJ1-1	CASSLIRGDTEAFF	TGTGCCAGCAGCCTTATCCGAGGGGACACTGAAGCTTTCTTT
TRBV12-3/TRBV12-4	many	-	TRBJ1-6	CASSWVEGLGSPLHF	TGTGCCAGCAGTTGGGTAGAGGGTTTGGGCTCACCCCTCCACTTT
TRBV15	-	-	TRBJ1-5	CATSRDLAGSGPQHF	TGTGCCACCAGCAGAGATCTGGCGGGTTCCGGGCCCCAGCATTTT
TRBV3-1	-	TRBD2	TRBJ2-3	CASSQAGGPADTQYF	TGTGCCAGCAGCCAAGCGGGAGGGCCGGCAGATACGCAGTATTTT
TRBV7-9	-	-	TRBJ2-3	CASSLGVSQYF	TGTGCCAGCAGCTTGGGGGTCTCGCAGTATTTT
TRBV12-3/TRBV12-4	many	-	TRBJ2-1	CASSFRPTSYNEQFF	TGTGCCAGCAGTTTTCGACCGACTAGTTACAATGAGCAGTTCTTC
TRBV6-4	few	TRBD1	TRBJ1-1	CASSYSRTGGLNTEALF	TGTGCCAGCAGTTACTCGAGGACAGGGGGCTTGAACACTGAAGCTCTCTTT
TRBV6-1	many	TRBD1	TRBJ2-3	CASTRTGGYGDTQYF	TGTGCCAGCACCCGGACAGGGGGATACGGAGATACGCAGTATTTT
TRBV19	many	-	TRBJ2-5	CASSISPGYETQYF	TGTGCCAGTAGTATATCCCCTGGGTATGAGACCCAGTACTTC
TRBV20-1	many	TRBD2	TRBJ2-7	CSAPPLAGGESYEQYF	TGCAGTGCTCCCCCCCTAGCGGGGGGGGAGTCCTACGAGCAGTACTTC
TRBV12-3/TRBV12-4	many	-	TRBJ1-2	CASSFLGNGYTF	TGTGCCAGCAGTTTTTTGGGGAATGGCTACACCTTC
TRBV4-3	many	-	TRBJ2-7	CASSQDANTYEQYF	TGCGCCAGCAGCCAAGATGCAAATACCTACGAGCAGTACTTC
TRBV30	many	TRBD2	TRBJ2-1	CAWRVPVTSGPSSYNEQFF	TGTGCCTGGAGAGTTCCAGTGACTAGCGGACCCAGCTCCTACAATGAGCAGTTCTTC
TRBV18	many	-	TRBJ2-7	CASSYDRFSSYEQYF	TGTGCCAGCTCCTACGACAGATTTAGCTCCTACGAGCAGTACTTC
TRBV7-9	-	-	TRBJ1-5	CASSRDKGDQPQHF	TGTGCCAGCAGCAGAGATAAAGGAGATCAGCCCCAGCATTTT
TRBV9	few	-	TRBJ2-1	CASSPRSAVNEQFF	TGTGCCAGCAGCCCCCGTTCGGCGGTTAATGAGCAGTTCTTC
TRBV5-1	many	-	TRBJ2-7	CASSLAMSSEQYF	TGCGCCAGCAGCTTGGCCATGAGCAGCGAGCAGTACTTC
TRBV29-1	many	-	TRBJ2-5	CSVGGYGGETQYF	TGCAGCGTCGGGGGCTATGGCGGGGAGACCCAGTACTTC
TRBV5-4	many	TRBD2	TRBJ2-3	CASSSAKKREEDTQYF	TGTGCCAGCAGCTCCGCCAAAAAGCGGGAGGAGGATACGCAGTATTTT